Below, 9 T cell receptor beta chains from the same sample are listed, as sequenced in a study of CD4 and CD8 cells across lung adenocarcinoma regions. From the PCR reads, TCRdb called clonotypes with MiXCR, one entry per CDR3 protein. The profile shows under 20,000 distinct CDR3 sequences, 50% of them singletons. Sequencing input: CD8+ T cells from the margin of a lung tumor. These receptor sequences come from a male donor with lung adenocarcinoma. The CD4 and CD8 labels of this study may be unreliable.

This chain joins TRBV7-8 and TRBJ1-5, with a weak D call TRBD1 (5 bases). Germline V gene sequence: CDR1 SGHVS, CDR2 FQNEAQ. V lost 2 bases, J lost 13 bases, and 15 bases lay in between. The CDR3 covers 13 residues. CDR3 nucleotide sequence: TGTGCCAGCAGCTTATTCTTCGGGACCCCTCAGCATTTT. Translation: CASSLFFGTPQHF.

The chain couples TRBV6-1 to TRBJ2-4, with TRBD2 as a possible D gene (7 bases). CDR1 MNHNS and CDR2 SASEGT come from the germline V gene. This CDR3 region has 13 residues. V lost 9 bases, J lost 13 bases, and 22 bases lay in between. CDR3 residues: CARGAGVEDTQYF. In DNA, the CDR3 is TGTGCCAGGGGGGCGGGAGTTGAAGATACGCAGTACTTC.

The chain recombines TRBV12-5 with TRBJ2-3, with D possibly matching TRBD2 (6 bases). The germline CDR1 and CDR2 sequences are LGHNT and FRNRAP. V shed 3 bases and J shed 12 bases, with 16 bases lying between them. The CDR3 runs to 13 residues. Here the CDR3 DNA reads TGTGCTAGTGGTTTCCTAGCCGGAGGGCCCCAGTATTTT. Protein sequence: CASGFLAGGPQYF.

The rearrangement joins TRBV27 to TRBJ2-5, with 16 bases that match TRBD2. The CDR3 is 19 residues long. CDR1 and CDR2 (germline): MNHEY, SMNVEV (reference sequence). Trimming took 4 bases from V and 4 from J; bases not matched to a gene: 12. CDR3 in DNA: TGTGCCAGCAGTTCCCTTTCCGGGACTAGCGGGGGGGCCAGAGAGACCCAGTACTTC. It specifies CASSSLSGTSGGARETQYF.

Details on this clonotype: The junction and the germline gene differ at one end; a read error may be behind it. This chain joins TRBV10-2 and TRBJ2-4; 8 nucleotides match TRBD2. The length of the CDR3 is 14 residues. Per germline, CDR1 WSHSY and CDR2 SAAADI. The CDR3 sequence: CAGWGRGAKDMQYF. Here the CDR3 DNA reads TGCGCCGGCTGGGGGCGGGGGGCCAAAGACATGCAGTACTTC.

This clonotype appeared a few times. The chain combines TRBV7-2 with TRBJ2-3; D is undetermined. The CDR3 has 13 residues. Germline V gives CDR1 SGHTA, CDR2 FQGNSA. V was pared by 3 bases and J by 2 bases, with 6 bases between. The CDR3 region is CASSFTATDTQYF. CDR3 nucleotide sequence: TGTGCCAGCAGCTTTACGGCCACAGATACGCAGTATTTT.

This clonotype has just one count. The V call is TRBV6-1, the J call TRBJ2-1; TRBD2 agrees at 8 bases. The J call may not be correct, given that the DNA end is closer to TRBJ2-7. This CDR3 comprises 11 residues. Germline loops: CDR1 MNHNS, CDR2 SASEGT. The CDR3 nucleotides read TGTGCCAGCGGACTAGCCCTCGAGCAGTACTTC. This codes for CASGLALEQYF.

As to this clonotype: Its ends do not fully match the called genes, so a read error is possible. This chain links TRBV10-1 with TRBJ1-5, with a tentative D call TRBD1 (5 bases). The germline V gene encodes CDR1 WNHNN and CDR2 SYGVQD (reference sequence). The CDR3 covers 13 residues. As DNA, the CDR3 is TGCGCCAGCAGTGAGTGGGGGGATCAGCCCCGGCATTTT. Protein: CASSEWGDQPRHF.

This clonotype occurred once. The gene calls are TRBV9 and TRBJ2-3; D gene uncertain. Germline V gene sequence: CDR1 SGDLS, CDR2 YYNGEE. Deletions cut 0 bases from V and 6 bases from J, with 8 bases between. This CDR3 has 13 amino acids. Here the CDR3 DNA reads TGTGCCAGCAGCGTAGCTATTGAGGATACGCAGTATTTT. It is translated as CASSVAIEDTQYF. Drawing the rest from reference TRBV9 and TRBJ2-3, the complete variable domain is DSGVTQTPKHLITATGQRVTLRCSPRSGDLSVYWYQQSLDQGLQFLIQYYNGEERAKGNILERFSAQQFPDLHSELNLSSLELGDSALYFCASSVAIEDTQYFGPGTRLTVL.